This T cell receptor beta chain stems from a study of glioma-infiltrating T cells after dendritic cell vaccination. For the study at large: Autologous tumor lysate-pulsed dendritic cell vaccination was given between about 2003 and 2012. Study-level points and caveats: Few patients contributed both blood and tumor specimens.

The assay was immunoSEQ multiplex PCR, and TCRdb's table has in-frame clones only and misses some. The repertoire holds about 92,000 clones, with approximately 90% as singletons. About this clone: Antigen specificity is unknown.

V lost 3 bases to trimming and J lost 2 bases, with 10 bases between them. The CDR3 is made up of 13 amino acids. Germline V gene sequence: CDR1 SQVTM, CDR2 ANQGSEA. The chain carries TRBV29-1 and TRBJ2-5; D is possibly TRBD1 (5 bases). Sequenced here: blood, sampled before dendritic cell vaccination. This sequence originates from a human donor with glioblastoma. The CDR3 here is CSVDPPGQETQYF. DNA for the CDR3: TGCAGCGTTGATCCCCCAGGGCAAGAGACCCAGTACTTC.